This T cell receptor (beta chain) appears in the sequencing data of a study of CXCR3-negative and CXCR3-positive naive CD8 T cells. The authors gated naive CD8+ T cells as CD45RO-CCR7+CD27+CD95-. The authors prepared UMI-labeled TRB cDNA libraries by 5' RACE. TCRdb re-called the 5' RACE reads and gives one entry per CDR3 protein, without DNA. This sample's clone table lists about 130,000 distinct CDR3 sequences. A remark on this clonotype: Its antigen is not known.

General observations from the study: The level of CXCR3 expression partially decreased after cryopreservation; the majority of assays used fresh PBMCs.

Germline CDR1 LGHNA, CDR2 YNFKEQ. This CDR3 region has 14 residues. This chain connects TRBV4-2 to TRBJ2-7; TCRdb names TRBD1, which stays unverified in the absence of DNA. The sequenced material came from naive CXCR3- CD8+ T cells from blood. Noted subset: CD45RO-CCR7+CD27+CD95- naive CD8+ T cells lacking CXCR3 (TNR3-). The sequence derives from a human donor in good health. Some clones in this sample may be carry-over from other donors' samples. The CDR3 sequence is CASSQEQVAYEQYF.